This T cell receptor beta chain came from a study of cytotoxic CD8 clonotypes in ibrutinib-treated CLL. The wider study: Response sampling occurred after a median approximately 12 months of treatment (range 6 to 36).

Findings and limits, study-wide: Public clonotypes were uncommon and contracted or stayed stable on treatment. Timing of sampling differed between sustained-remission and progressing patients.

Sequencing was performed with immunoSEQ multiplex PCR; in TCRdb, only in-frame clones are kept and a portion is missing. The data contain some 200,000 clones, 55% to 85% of them singletons. Germline CDR1 SNHLY, CDR2 FYNNEI. The J segment lost 7 bases and the V segment lost 2 bases, leaving 3 bases of the junction unmatched. The CDR3 has 13 amino acids. For this clone: Its antigen is as yet unknown.

Cryopreserved PBMCs yielded 1.5 to 2 micrograms of genomic DNA for TCR beta libraries. The TCR originated in a human donor with chronic lymphocytic leukemia. This chain connects TRBV2 to TRBJ2-7; 9 nucleotides match TRBD1. The input for sequencing was PBMCs, taken after 24 months of ibrutinib treatment. CDR3 DNA: TGTGCCAGCAGTGAAACAGGGGGCCGGGAGCAGTACTTC. Translating gives CASSETGGREQYF.